Below, one T cell receptor (beta chain) is given with its context. The source of the sample is a study of blood T cell repertoires in COVID-19. As for the study in general: PBMCs, B-cell-depleted T cells, or T cells provided the cDNA or gDNA that made up the material.

Sequencing used immunoSEQ multiplex PCR; TCRdb keeps in-frame clones, though not all of them. The sample contains a few hundred thousand clones, around 88% of which appear only once. Participants were aged roughly 18 to 90 years, lived in 20 to 25 US areas, and enrolled virtually. Germline V gives CDR1 LNHDA, CDR2 SQIVND (reference sequence). This CDR3 is 18 amino acids long. V lost 4 bases, J lost 0 bases, and 9 bases stayed unmatched. The sequencing input was PBMCs or T cells enriched from blood (not recorded which). This chain joins TRBV19 and TRBJ2-6; 7 bases fit TRBD1. The receptor was derived from a woman in her thirties who had recovered from COVID-19. For the CDR3, the DNA is TGTGCCAGTAGTAAGAGACAGGGAGATCTCTCTGGGGCCAACGTCCTGACTTTC. It encodes CASSKRQGDLSGANVLTF.